A selection of T cell receptor beta chains follows, all from one sample in a study of T cells in Graves' hyperthyroidism and ophthalmopathy. One entry per CDR3 protein results from TCRdb running MiXCR on the multiplex PCR reads. The table lists about 720,000 distinct CDR3 sequences, over 15% of them singletons. The sequencing input was blood. Source of these receptors: a man aged 18 to 35 with Graves' hyperthyroidism. Each CDR3 is given with its conserved first and last residue. Fields, in order: J gene, clone size, CDR3 length, V gene, D gene, CDR3 DNA, CDR3 protein. D genes are given only for firm matches. Expanded clones are given a class, and other clones once, few, many or no size at all.

j_call: TRBJ1-4; clone_size: few; cdr3_length: 16; v_call: TRBV5-1; d_call: -; cdr3_nt: TGCGCCAGCAGCTTGGCCGGGGCTGCAACTAATGAAAAACTGTTTTTT; cdr3_aa: CASSLAGAATNEKLFF
j_call: TRBJ2-5; clone_size: -; cdr3_length: 12; v_call: TRBV5-6; d_call: -; cdr3_nt: TGTGCCAGCAGCTTGGGCAGCGGCACCCAGTACTTC; cdr3_aa: CASSLGSGTQYF
j_call: TRBJ2-5; clone_size: -; cdr3_length: 14; v_call: TRBV19; d_call: -; cdr3_nt: TGTGCCAGTAGCGCTGGACGGAATAGGGAGACCCAGTACTTC; cdr3_aa: CASSAGRNRETQYF
j_call: TRBJ2-1; clone_size: many; cdr3_length: 18; v_call: TRBV12-3/TRBV12-4; d_call: TRBD2; cdr3_nt: TGTGCCAGCAGTCCCAGGACTAGCGGGAGGTTCTCCTACAATGAGCAGTTCTTC; cdr3_aa: CASSPRTSGRFSYNEQFF
j_call: TRBJ2-4; clone_size: -; cdr3_length: 11; v_call: TRBV14; d_call: TRBD1; cdr3_nt: TGTGCCAGCAGCCATACAGGGGTTCAGTACTTC; cdr3_aa: CASSHTGVQYF
j_call: TRBJ2-7; clone_size: many; cdr3_length: 15; v_call: TRBV18; d_call: TRBD2; cdr3_nt: TGTGCCAGCTCATCGGGACTAGCGGGATACTACGAGCAGTACTTC; cdr3_aa: CASSSGLAGYYEQYF
j_call: TRBJ2-7; clone_size: many; cdr3_length: 14; v_call: TRBV10-3; d_call: -; cdr3_nt: TGTGCCATCAGAGCTGTGTCAGAGGCGCACGAGCAGTACTTC; cdr3_aa: CAIRAVSEAHEQYF
j_call: TRBJ1-1; clone_size: few; cdr3_length: 14; v_call: TRBV5-8; d_call: -; cdr3_nt: TGTGCCAGCAGCTTTCCGGGGGGGAGCACTGAAGCTTTCTTT; cdr3_aa: CASSFPGGSTEAFF
j_call: TRBJ2-3; clone_size: many; cdr3_length: 12; v_call: TRBV20-1; d_call: -; cdr3_nt: TGCAGTGCTAGAGATCAGGGAGGTACGCAGTATTTT; cdr3_aa: CSARDQGGTQYF
j_call: TRBJ2-1; clone_size: few; cdr3_length: 18; v_call: TRBV6-5; d_call: -; cdr3_nt: TGTGCCAGCAGTTACGTGGGGTTTTGGGGGAGTTCCTACAATGAGCAGTTCTTC; cdr3_aa: CASSYVGFWGSSYNEQFF
j_call: TRBJ1-5; clone_size: many; cdr3_length: 15; v_call: TRBV2; d_call: -; cdr3_nt: TGTGCCAGCAGTGAAGGCAGGGCGGGCAATCAGCCCCAGCATTTT; cdr3_aa: CASSEGRAGNQPQHF
j_call: TRBJ2-6; clone_size: -; cdr3_length: 15; v_call: TRBV12-3/TRBV12-4; d_call: TRBD1; cdr3_nt: TGTGCCAGCAGTTGGACAGGGATTGGGGCCAACGTCCTGACTTTC; cdr3_aa: CASSWTGIGANVLTF